This entry is about one TCR beta chain. This sample is drawn from a study of OX40 agonist ivuxolimab in advanced cancers. The length of the CDR3 is 16 residues. The trim removed 4 bases at V and 0 bases at J, leaving 7 bases unmatched. Germline V gene sequence: CDR1 SGHRS, CDR2 YFSETQ. Data came from immunoSEQ multiplex PCR; TCRdb stores just in-frame clones and leaves some out. Of roughly 38,000 clones listed, approximately 79% are singletons. The gene calls are TRBV5-1 and TRBJ2-1; 7 nucleotides match TRBD1. The sample here was CD4+ or CD8+ T cells sorted from blood, taken in a trial of the OX40 agonist ivuxolimab. The clonotype was recovered from an adult with an advanced solid tumor such as melanoma, head and neck, liver or kidney cancer. CDR3 in amino acids: CASSRGQLSSYNEQFF. CDR3 coding DNA: TGCGCCAGCAGCCGGGGACAGTTAAGCTCCTACAATGAGCAGTTCTTC.